These T cell receptor beta chains were read from a single sample in a study of monozygotic twins with cystic fibrosis. Measured with immunoSEQ multiplex PCR; TCRdb has only the in-frame clones, and not every one. In the table there are tens of thousands of clones, around nine tenths of which are singletons. Sequencing used blood. These TCRs come from a woman in her 30s with cystic fibrosis. Both conserved end residues are part of each CDR3. The D gene is left open where the match is weak. Clone size is not always given. Where it is, it says once, few, many or a class for expanded clones.

J | V | D | size | DNA | CDR3
TRBJ1-6 | TRBV6-1 | TRBD1 | . | TGTGCCAGCAGGGGTGGGACAGGAGGAAATTCACCCCTCCACTTT | CASRGGTGGNSPLHF
TRBJ2-1 | TRBV19 | TRBD1 | . | TGTGCCAGTAGCACTAGCGGGACAGGGGGCAACAATGAGCAGTTCTTC | CASSTSGTGGNNEQFF
TRBJ1-4 | TRBV7-9 | . | . | TGTGCCAGCAGCTCCCTCGGGGGGAGGGCTAATGAAAAACTGTTTTTT | CASSSLGGRANEKLFF
TRBJ1-3 | TRBV11-2 | . | . | TGTGCCAGCAGCTTAAACCCCCTCACCTTTGGAAACACCATATATTTT | CASSLNPLTFGNTIYF
TRBJ1-5 | TRBV19 | TRBD1 | . | TGTGCCAGTAGTATAAGGACAGGGAACGATCAGCCCCAGCATTTT | CASSIRTGNDQPQHF
TRBJ2-7 | TRBV2 | . | . | TGTGCCAGCAGTGAAGTTGGGGGCGAGCAGTACTTC | CASSEVGGEQYF
TRBJ2-7 | TRBV18 | . | . | TGTGCCAGCTCACCGAGGGGAGACGAGCAGTACTTC | CASSPRGDEQYF
TRBJ2-3 | TRBV6-7 | . | . | TGTGCCAGCATCTTACAGGGCGAGGTAGTGGCGGGGGTGATAGATACGCAGTATTTT | CASILQGEVVAGVIDTQYF
TRBJ1-1 | TRBV7-9 | . | . | TGTGCCAGCAGCTTACTGGACGAAGCTTTCTTT | CASSLLDEAFF
TRBJ2-7 | TRBV4-1 | TRBD2 | . | TGCGCCAGCAGCCAAGACACCCTGGGGGCTAGCGGGGGTCCCTACGAGCAGTACTTC | CASSQDTLGASGGPYEQYF
TRBJ2-1 | TRBV5-1 | TRBD2 | . | TGCGCCAGCCGCGCATCGGTAGCGGGGCTCAATGAGCAGTTCTTC | CASRASVAGLNEQFF
TRBJ2-3 | TRBV7-2 | TRBD2 | . | TGTGCCAGCAGCAGGACTAGAAGCGCAGATACGCAGTATTTT | CASSRTRSADTQYF
TRBJ2-7 | TRBV5-4 | . | once | TGTGCCAGCAGCTTTAAGGGGGACGAGAACGAGCAGTACTTC | CASSFKGDENEQYF
TRBJ2-1 | TRBV11-3 | . | . | TGTGCCAGCAGCTTGGCCCAGGGTAGCGAGCAGTTCTTC | CASSLAQGSEQFF
TRBJ2-1 | TRBV11-3 | . | few | TGTGCCAGCAGCTTAGGAGGGGGGGCTTACAATGAGCAGTTCTTC | CASSLGGGAYNEQFF
TRBJ2-7 | TRBV5-1 | . | . | TGCGCCAGCAGCTTGGGTGCAGCTTTTGTTTCGGGGGCCACCTACGAGCAGTACTTC | CASSLGAAFVSGATYEQYF
TRBJ2-7 | TRBV6-5 | . | . | TGTGCCAGTGGGACGGGACCCTACGAGCAGTACTTC | CASGTGPYEQYF
TRBJ2-7 | TRBV19 | . | . | TGTGCCAGTAGTGAGGGACATTCCTACGAGCAGTACTTC | CASSEGHSYEQYF
TRBJ2-3 | TRBV19 | . | . | TGTGCCAGTAGTGGCCGGTCGCGGGGGCGTCTGGATACGCAGTATTTT | CASSGRSRGRLDTQYF
TRBJ2-5 | TRBV2 | . | . | TGTGCCAGCAGTGAACTAGAAGAGACCCAGTACTTC | CASSELEETQYF